This T cell receptor beta chain was sequenced during a study of blood T cell repertoires in COVID-19. Overall study context: The analysed material was cDNA or gDNA that came from T cells, B-cell-depleted T cells, or PBMCs.

Germline values: CDR1 GTSNPN, CDR2 SVGIG (reference sequence). This CDR3 is 14 amino acids long. V dropped 5 bases and J dropped 1 base, with 15 bases sitting between them. In the study's own analysis: Reference gene primers were amplified, and this amplification served to estimate nucleated cell counts. Profiled with immunoSEQ multiplex PCR; TCRdb holds only in-frame clones, not every one. V, J and clone size are those of that table, while D and trimming were read from the DNA. Seen here are about 70,000 clones, around 90% observed once, and the top ten hold approximately 9%. The specimen was peripheral blood. The receptor comes from a human donor in a cohort sampled during active COVID-19. V usage is TRBV30 and J usage is TRBJ2-7; D might be TRBD2 (5 bases). The DNA of the CDR3 is TGTGCCTGGCGATCCCTCCCGGGGTCCTACGAGCAGTACTTC. Amino acids: CAWRSLPGSYEQYF. The whole variable domain, filled in from reference TRBV30 and TRBJ2-7, reads SQTIHQWPATLVQPVGSPLSLECTVEGTSNPNLYWYRQAAGRGLQLLFYSVGIGQISSEVPQNLSASRPQDRQFILSSKKLLLSDSGFYLCAWRSLPGSYEQYFGPGTRLTVT.